These T cell receptor beta chains were read from a single sample in a study of tumor-infiltrating lymphocytes in localized non-small cell lung cancer. TCRdb's table, derived via immunoSEQ multiplex PCR, lists solely in-frame clones and lacks some. The sample lists roughly 7,200 clones; approximately 57% were seen once. Material for sequencing was lung tumor tissue. These receptors all stem from a human donor with non-small cell lung cancer. Both conserved end residues are part of each CDR3. A D gene is named only where the DNA matches it firmly. Clone sizes are given selectively: once, few, many, or a class where the clone is expanded.

CDR3aa	CDR3nt	v_gene	j_gene	abundance	d_gene
CASSIIAGFSYEQYF	TGTGCCAGTAGTATTATTGCGGGATTCTCCTACGAGCAGTACTTC	TRBV19	TRBJ2-7	-	-
CASSLTGTGAKNIQYF	TGCGCCAGCAGCTTAACCGGGACAGGAGCCAAAAACATTCAGTACTTC	TRBV5-1	TRBJ2-4	-	TRBD1
CASSQDLGQGRISIQYF	TGTGCCAGCAGCCAAGATCTAGGACAGGGGCGGATTAGCATTCAGTACTTC	TRBV14	TRBJ2-4	-	TRBD1
CASSVEGLAEWTGELFF	TGTGCCAGCAGCGTAGAGGGACTGGCCGAATGGACCGGGGAGCTGTTTTTT	TRBV9	TRBJ2-2	-	-
CSVAKTWGSYEQYF	TGCAGCGTAGCGAAGACCTGGGGGTCCTACGAGCAGTACTTC	TRBV29-1	TRBJ2-7	-	-
CASSWRTSGKETQYF	TGTGCCAGCAGCTGGAGAACTAGCGGAAAAGAGACCCAGTACTTC	TRBV7-8	TRBJ2-5	-	TRBD2
CASRGASAYNEQFF	TGTGCCAGTCGGGGGGCCTCGGCCTACAATGAGCAGTTCTTC	TRBV2	TRBJ2-1	few	-
CASTHSQETQYF	TGTGCCAGCACCCACAGCCAAGAGACCCAGTACTTC	TRBV6-5	TRBJ2-5	-	-
CASSEEYTIYF	TGTGCCAGCAGTGAAGAATACACCATATATTTT	TRBV6-5	TRBJ1-3	-	-
CASSYRIRDYEQYF	TGTGCCAGCAGTTACCGAATACGGGACTACGAGCAGTACTTC	TRBV6-5	TRBJ2-7	medium-sized	-
CAVGTDRGDQPQHF	TGTGCCGTGGGGACAGACAGGGGGGATCAGCCCCAGCATTTT	TRBV7-8	TRBJ1-5	-	TRBD1
CASSLGLTDTQYF	TGTGCCAGTAGCCTTGGGCTCACAGATACGCAGTATTTT	TRBV19	TRBJ2-3	-	-
CASREGGAWGETQYF	TGTGCCAGCAGGGAAGGGGGCGCGTGGGGGGAGACCCAGTACTTC	TRBV6-1	TRBJ2-5	-	TRBD1
CASSLGGLAKNIQYF	TGTGCCAGCAGCTTGGGAGGGTTAGCCAAAAACATTCAGTACTTC	TRBV5-4	TRBJ2-4	few	-
CASSLGVGQPQHF	TGTGCCAGCAGCTTAGGGGTAGGTCAGCCCCAGCATTTT	TRBV7-3	TRBJ1-5	-	-
CASSRGYGELFF	TGTGCCAGCAGCCGGGGTTACGGGGAGCTGTTTTTT	TRBV6-5	TRBJ2-2	once	-
CASSMTGTTNEKLFF	TGTGCCAGTAGTATGACAGGGACGACGAACGAAAAACTGTTTTTT	TRBV19	TRBJ1-4	-	TRBD1
CASSTRQGSQETQYF	TGTGCCAGCAGCACGCGACAGGGGAGCCAAGAGACCCAGTACTTC	TRBV6-5	TRBJ2-5	-	TRBD1
CASSPGTGGLVKNYGYTF	TGTGCCAGCTCACCGGGGACAGGGGGTCTGGTAAAAAACTATGGCTACACCTTC	TRBV18	TRBJ1-2	-	TRBD1
CASSLNQPHEQFF	TGTGCCAGCAGCCTTAATCAGCCTCATGAGCAGTTCTTC	TRBV11-2	TRBJ2-1	-	-
CASSLTQGTETQYF	TGTGCCAGCAGTCTCACACAGGGGACGGAGACCCAGTACTTC	TRBV28	TRBJ2-5	-	TRBD1
CASSLDPHRNTEAFF	TGTGCCAGCAGCTTAGACCCCCATAGGAACACTGAAGCTTTCTTT	TRBV11-3	TRBJ1-1	once	-
CASSFGNTEAFF	TGTGCCAGCAGCTTCGGGAACACTGAAGCTTTCTTT	TRBV11-2	TRBJ1-1	-	-
CASSSFTGTGGHNEQFF	TGTGCCAGCAGCTCGTTTACCGGGACAGGGGGGCACAATGAGCAGTTCTTC	TRBV5-5	TRBJ2-1	-	TRBD1
CASSLRGGISNQPQHF	TGTGCCAGCAGTTTACGGGGGGGGATTAGCAATCAGCCCCAGCATTTT	TRBV27	TRBJ1-5	-	-
CASFLGSGSTNEQFF	TGTGCCAGCTTCCTGGGGAGCGGGAGTACCAATGAGCAGTTCTTC	TRBV2	TRBJ2-1	few	TRBD2
CASSEQRGYTGELFF	TGCGCCAGCAGTGAGCAGCGGGGCTACACCGGGGAGCTGTTTTTT	TRBV10-1	TRBJ2-2	few	TRBD2
CATSEQGRIAEAFF	TGTGCCACCAGCGAGCAGGGAAGGATCGCTGAAGCTTTCTTT	TRBV15	TRBJ1-1	-	-
CASSQDWARGLAGGPTDTQYF	TGCGCCAGCAGCCAAGATTGGGCCAGGGGCCTAGCGGGGGGGCCCACAGATACGCAGTATTTT	TRBV4-1	TRBJ2-3	-	TRBD2
CASSLAQGSRGIGGYTF	TGTGCCAGCAGCTTAGCGCAGGGGAGCAGGGGTATCGGTGGCTACACCTTC	TRBV11-2	TRBJ1-2	-	-
CASSLVSGGTEAFF	TGCGCCAGCAGCTTGGTCTCAGGGGGCACTGAAGCTTTCTTT	TRBV5-1	TRBJ1-1	-	TRBD1
CAWSSVAERREQYF	TGTGCCTGGAGTTCTGTAGCGGAGCGGAGGGAGCAGTACTTC	TRBV30	TRBJ2-7	-	-
CASSGRQAFGLHSGNTIYF	TGTGCCAGCAGTGGGAGACAGGCATTCGGTCTCCACTCTGGAAACACCATATATTTT	TRBV6-1	TRBJ1-3	-	-
CASSFPGPEGAGELFF	TGTGCCAGCAGCTTCCCGGGCCCTGAGGGGGCCGGGGAGCTGTTTTTT	TRBV5-6	TRBJ2-2	-	-
CASSLGVGQPQHF	TGTGCCAGCAGCTTAGGGGTAGGTCAGCCCCAGCATTTT	TRBV11-3	TRBJ1-5	-	-
CASSIKGQGGRSSNTEAFF	TGTGCCAGTAGTATAAAAGGACAGGGGGGGAGAAGTTCCAACACTGAAGCTTTCTTT	TRBV19	TRBJ1-1	-	TRBD1
CAGGVSNQPQHF	TGTGCCGGGGGGGTTAGCAATCAGCCCCAGCATTTT	TRBV2	TRBJ1-5	-	-
CASSRPDRDEKLFF	TGTGCCAGCAGCCGGCCGGACAGGGATGAAAAACTGTTTTTT	TRBV5-4	TRBJ1-4	few	TRBD1
CASSLETGTGEINYGYTF	TGTGCCAGCAGCTTGGAGACCGGGACAGGGGAAATTAACTATGGCTACACCTTC	TRBV5-6	TRBJ1-2	-	TRBD1
CASSLGNWSSYEQYF	TGCGCCAGCAGCTTGGGTAACTGGAGCTCCTACGAGCAGTACTTC	TRBV5-1	TRBJ2-7	-	-
CSVNFNRRATDTQYF	TGCAGCGTCAACTTCAACAGGAGAGCGACAGATACGCAGTATTTT	TRBV29-1	TRBJ2-3	-	-
CASSPRGRNSYNEQFF	TGTGCCAGCAGCCCCCGGGGGCGCAACTCCTACAATGAGCAGTTCTTC	TRBV28	TRBJ2-1	-	-
CSVDRSSSGNTIYF	TGCAGCGTTGACAGGAGCAGCTCTGGAAACACCATATATTTT	TRBV29-1	TRBJ1-3	-	-
CASSQDESSYNSPLHF	TGCGCCAGCAGCCAAGATGAGAGCTCCTATAATTCACCCCTCCACTTT	TRBV4-1	TRBJ1-6	-	-
CASSEVRQRPEQYF	TGCGCCAGCAGTGAAGTTCGACAGCGGCCCGAGCAGTACTTC	TRBV10-2	TRBJ2-7	medium-sized	-
CASSAGTGGETQYF	TGTGCCAGCAGCGCCGGGACAGGGGGAGAGACCCAGTACTTC	TRBV7-6	TRBJ2-5	medium-sized	TRBD1
CSVVGGTRDNEQFF	TGCAGCGTTGTGGGGGGGACTAGGGACAATGAGCAGTTCTTC	TRBV29-1	TRBJ2-1	-	TRBD2
CASSPPGRSTDTQYF	TGCGCCAGCAGTCCACCGGGACGGAGCACAGATACGCAGTATTTT	TRBV5-1	TRBJ2-3	-	-
CATSRAGPLQETQYF	TGTGCCACCAGCAGAGCGGGGCCACTCCAAGAGACCCAGTACTTC	TRBV15	TRBJ2-5	-	-
CASSLGGAGRDGYTF	TGTGCCAGCAGCTTGGGAGGGGCAGGGCGGGACGGCTACACCTTC	TRBV7-2	TRBJ1-2	-	-
CASSLGQQANYGYTF	TGCGCCAGCAGCTTGGGGCAACAAGCTAACTATGGCTACACCTTC	TRBV5-1	TRBJ1-2	-	-
CASRRQGTEAFF	TGTGCCAGCAGGCGACAGGGCACTGAAGCTTTCTTT	TRBV6-5	TRBJ1-1	few	TRBD1
CASSFSGASGETQYF	TGTGCCAGCAGCTTTAGCGGGGCTTCGGGGGAGACCCAGTACTTC	TRBV7-2	TRBJ2-5	-	TRBD2
CASSPQDRSYYEQYF	TGTGCCAGCAGCCCTCAGGACAGGAGTTACTACGAGCAGTACTTC	TRBV5-5	TRBJ2-7	-	TRBD1